A single sample gave rise to the 7 T cell receptor beta chains below, sequenced in a study of blood T cell repertoires in COVID-19. Sequenced by immunoSEQ multiplex PCR; TCRdb stores in-frame clones only, minus some. Of 50,000 to 60,000 clones in the sample, 85% to 90% are singletons; the top ten hold 7.4%. Source material: peripheral blood. These TCRs come from a human donor with active COVID-19. The donor label of this sample is uncertain.

The chain recombines TRBV5-6 with TRBJ2-7, with 11 bases aligning to TRBD1. The CDR3 has 15 amino acids. Germline CDR1 is SGHDT and CDR2 is YYEEEE. The V and J ends lost 4 bases and 0 bases, in that order; junction bases with no gene match: 3. CDR3 residues: CASSPGTGGSYEQYF. In DNA, the CDR3 is TGTGCCAGCAGCCCTGGGACAGGGGGCTCCTACGAGCAGTACTTC.

This clone was observed once. The chain uses TRBV27 and TRBJ2-7, with 7 bases fitting TRBD1. Germline V gives CDR1 MNHEY, CDR2 SMNVEV (reference sequence). The V and J ends lost 5 bases and 2 bases, in that order; junction bases with no gene match: 9. The CDR3 sequence is 15 residues long. CDR3 sequence: CASSPNQGQTYEQYF. The CDR3 DNA reads as TGTGCCAGCAGTCCCAACCAGGGACAGACCTACGAGCAGTACTTC.

This sequence joins TRBV7-3 and TRBJ2-5, with a tentative D call TRBD1 (5 bases). Trimming removed 3 bases from V and 5 bases from J, with 10 bases in between. The CDR3 totals 13 residues. Per germline, CDR1 SGHTA and CDR2 FQGTGA. The CDR3 loop reads CASSFQGGETQYF. The CDR3 bases are TGTGCCAGCAGCTTCCAGGGTGGGGAGACCCAGTACTTC.

The chain uses TRBV6-5 and TRBJ1-4; 8 bases agree with TRBD1. CDR1 is MNHEY, CDR2 SVGAGI, per germline. The CDR3 covers 14 residues. V lost 6 bases to trimming and J lost 12 bases; unmatched junction nucleotides: 12. This CDR3 is CASRTDREALELFF. DNA for the CDR3: TGTGCCAGCAGGACGGACAGGGAGGCGTTGGAACTGTTTTTT.

V is TRBV4-1 and J is TRBJ2-7, with D unclear. V lost 1 base to trimming and J lost 5 bases, with 12 bases between them. Germline-derived CDR1 and CDR2 are MGHRA and YSYEKL. The CDR3 has 14 residues. The CDR3: CASSQVVAADEQYF. The CDR3 nucleotides are TGCGCCAGCAGCCAAGTGGTAGCAGCCGACGAGCAGTACTTC.

The rearrangement uses TRBV30 and TRBJ1-5; tentative D call: TRBD1 (6 bases). This CDR3 has 14 residues. V lost 2 bases, J lost 3 bases, and 11 bases lay in between. In germline, CDR1 is GTSNPN, CDR2 SVGIG (reference sequence). CDR3 region: CAWSLDRINQPQHF. In DNA, the CDR3 is TGTGCCTGGAGTCTGGACAGAATCAATCAGCCCCAGCATTTT.

The CDR3 sequence is CASSARGGGQPQHF. The CDR3 DNA follows: TGTGCCAGCAGCGCGAGAGGAGGCGGTCAGCCCCAGCATTTT. The chain uses TRBV7-2 and TRBJ1-5, with D unresolved. Trimming took off 5 bases at V and 6 bases at J, with 14 bases between the two ends. Germline-derived CDR1 and CDR2 are SGHTA and FQGNSA. CDR3 length: 14 amino acids. Based on the CDR3 plus reference TRBV7-2 and TRBJ1-5, the full variable domain is GAGVSQSPSNKVTEKGKDVELRCDPISGHTALYWYRQSLGQGLEFLIYFQGNSAPDKSGLPSDRFSAERTGGSVSTLTIQRTQQEDSAVYLCASSARGGGQPQHFGDGTRLSIL.